This entry lists 11 T cell receptor beta chains sequenced from one sample in a study of OX40 agonist ivuxolimab in advanced cancers. The repertoire was sequenced with immunoSEQ multiplex PCR; TCRdb's copy has only in-frame clones and lacks some. The sample carries tens of thousands of clones, around 92% recorded once. Material: CD4+ or CD8+ T cells sorted from blood, obtained in a trial of the OX40 agonist ivuxolimab. These receptors originate from an adult with an advanced solid tumor such as melanoma, head and neck, liver or kidney cancer.

The V call is TRBV13, the J call TRBJ2-2; a weak D match, TRBD1 (6 bases). CDR1 PRHDT and CDR2 FYEKMQ come from the germline V gene (reference sequence). V lost 1 base, J lost 4 bases, and 7 bases lay in between. The CDR3 is made up of 14 amino acids. DNA for the CDR3: TGTGCCAGCAGCTTAGTGGGGGCCACCGGGGAGCTGTTTTTT. Its protein is CASSLVGATGELFF.

This chain connects TRBV2 to TRBJ1-5; D unclear. Trimming cost V 7 bases and J 6 bases, with 10 bases left between them. CDR1 and CDR2 (germline): SNHLY, FYNNEI. The CDR3 has 12 residues. The chain's CDR3 is CASTGPRQPQHF. CDR3 DNA: TGTGCCAGCACCGGACCCCGTCAGCCCCAGCATTTT.

The gene calls are TRBV6-5 and TRBJ1-1; D is ambiguous. The CDR3 sequence is 15 residues long. Trimming removed 0 bases from V and 0 bases from J, with 8 bases in between. The V gene's germline CDR1 is MNHEY and CDR2 SVGAGI. CDR3 residues: CASSYSTRLNTEAFF. CDR3 in DNA: TGTGCCAGCAGTTACTCGACAAGACTGAACACTGAAGCTTTCTTT.

The J gene is TRBJ1-6, the V gene TRBV9; a weak D match, TRBD1 (5 bases). V gave up 0 bases and J gave up 10 bases, with 8 bases separating them. CDR3 length: 13 residues. Per germline, CDR1 SGDLS and CDR2 YYNGEE. The CDR3 nucleotides read TGTGCCAGCAGCGTAGGATGGGACTCACCCCTCCACTTT. This gives the protein CASSVGWDSPLHF. Together with reference TRBV9 and TRBJ1-6, the CDR3 gives the full variable domain: DSGVTQTPKHLITATGQRVTLRCSPRSGDLSVYWYQQSLDQGLQFLIQYYNGEERAKGNILERFSAQQFPDLHSELNLSSLELGDSALYFCASSVGWDSPLHFGNGTRLTVT.

The rearrangement links TRBV7-9 to TRBJ1-3; the D is unclear. The germline V gene has CDR1 SEHNR and CDR2 FQNEAQ (reference sequence). The germline V and J ends were trimmed by 1 base and 0 bases, with 7 bases remaining between them. The length of the CDR3 is 15 residues. The CDR3 DNA follows: TGTGCCAGCAGCTTAGACGCGGGCTCTGGAAACACCATATATTTT. The encoded protein is CASSLDAGSGNTIYF.

J is TRBJ2-4 and V is TRBV6-1, with 9 nucleotides matching TRBD1. The germline V gene encodes CDR1 MNHNS and CDR2 SASEGT. With V trimmed by 2 bases and J by 2 bases, 10 bases remained unmatched. The CDR3 totals 18 residues. This CDR3 reads CASSERYGQGSTKNIQYF. For the CDR3, the DNA is TGTGCCAGCAGTGAACGGTACGGACAGGGGTCAACCAAAAACATTCAGTACTTC.

CDR3 in amino acids: CASSLTSTISYEQYF. The CDR3, as DNA: TGTGCCAGCAGCCTGACTAGTACGATCTCCTACGAGCAGTACTTC. The J gene is TRBJ2-7, the V gene TRBV5-5, with a tentative D call TRBD2 (6 bases). The CDR3 totals 15 residues. Trimming took 4 bases from V and 0 from J, leaving 14 bases between them. Germline V gene sequence: CDR1 SGHKS, CDR2 YYEKEE (reference sequence). The whole variable domain, filled in from reference TRBV5-5 and TRBJ2-7, reads DAGVTQSPTHLIKTRGQQVTLRCSPISGHKSVSWYQQVLGQGPQFIFQYYEKEERGRGNFPDRFSARQFPNYSSELNVNALLLGDSALYLCASSLTSTISYEQYFGPGTRLTVT.

The CDR3 spells CSVGRQWGSGAQYF. In DNA form, the CDR3 reads TGCAGCGTCGGCCGTCAGTGGGGGTCAGGGGCCCAGTACTTC. The rearrangement joins TRBV29-1 to TRBJ2-5; tentative D call: TRBD1 (6 bases). The germline gives CDR1 SQVTM, CDR2 ANQGSEA. The CDR3 has 14 amino acids. Between the trimmed V and J ends, which lost 6 bases and 9 bases, there was a span of 23 bases.

The rearrangement joins TRBV9 to TRBJ2-3, with a tentative D call TRBD1 (6 bases). V was pared by 3 bases and J by 2 bases, with 19 bases between. CDR3 length: 17 residues. Germline CDR1 SGDLS, CDR2 YYNGEE. The CDR3 bases are TGTGCCAGCAGCGCCACCGGTGGCTGGGGACACACAGATACGCAGTATTTT. Residues: CASSATGGWGHTDTQYF.

V and J are TRBV7-3 and TRBJ2-1; a weak D match, TRBD2 (6 bases). The CDR3 extends over 13 amino acids. Germline-derived CDR1 and CDR2 are SGHTA and FQGTGA. V was clipped by 4 bases and J by 4 bases, with 8 bases between them. CDR3 amino acids: CASSSAGYNEQFF. CDR3 bases: TGTGCCAGCAGCTCAGCGGGTTACAATGAGCAGTTCTTC.

V gene TRBV5-8 combines with J gene TRBJ1-4; D gene uncertain. The CDR3 is made up of 13 amino acids. V was shortened by 7 bases and J by 0 bases, with 7 bases between the two germline ends. The V gene's germline CDR1 is SGHTS and CDR2 YDEGEE. The CDR3 nucleotides read TGTGCCAGCCTGGGCCCAACTAATGAAAAACTGTTTTTT. This sequence encodes CASLGPTNEKLFF.